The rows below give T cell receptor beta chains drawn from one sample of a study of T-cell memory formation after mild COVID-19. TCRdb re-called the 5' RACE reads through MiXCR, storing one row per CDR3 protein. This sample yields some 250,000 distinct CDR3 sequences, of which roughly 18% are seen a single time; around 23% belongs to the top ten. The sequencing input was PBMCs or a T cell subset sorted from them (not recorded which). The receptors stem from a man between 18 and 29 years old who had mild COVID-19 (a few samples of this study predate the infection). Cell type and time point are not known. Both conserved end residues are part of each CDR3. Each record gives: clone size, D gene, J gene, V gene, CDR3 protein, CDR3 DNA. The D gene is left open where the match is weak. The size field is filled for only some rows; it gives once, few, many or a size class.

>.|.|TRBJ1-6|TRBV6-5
CASSYQGIPSSPLHF
TGTGCCAGCAGTTACCAGGGGATCCCAAGTTCACCCCTCCACTTT
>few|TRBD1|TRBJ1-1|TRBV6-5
CASSGLGQDAFF
TGTGCCAGCAGTGGCTTGGGACAGGACGCTTTCTTT
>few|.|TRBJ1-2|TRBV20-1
CSAGPGLFGYGYTF
TGCAGTGCGGGACCGGGACTATTTGGCTATGGCTACACCTTC
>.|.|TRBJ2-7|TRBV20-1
CSAATGSEQYF
TGCAGTGCAGCCACAGGGAGCGAGCAGTACTTC
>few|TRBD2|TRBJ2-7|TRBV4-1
CASSQETGTSVSYEQYF
TGCGCCAGCAGCCAAGAGACAGGGACTAGCGTTTCCTACGAGCAGTACTTC
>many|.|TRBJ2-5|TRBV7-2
CASSPPGPRQETQYF
TGTGCCAGCAGCCCCCCGGGCCCACGCCAAGAGACCCAGTACTTC
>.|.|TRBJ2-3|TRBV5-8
CASRVPIGATDTQYF
TGTGCCAGCAGGGTTCCCATCGGGGCCACAGATACGCAGTATTTT
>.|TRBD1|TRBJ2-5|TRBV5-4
CASSGVKGADETQYF
TGTGCCAGCAGCGGGGTGAAGGGGGCCGATGAGACCCAGTACTTC
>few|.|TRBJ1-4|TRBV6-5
CASSQPGEEKLFF
TGTGCCAGCAGCCAACCCGGGGAAGAAAAACTGTTTTTT
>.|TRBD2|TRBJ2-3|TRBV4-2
CASSQGGDYIYTQYF
TGTGCCAGCAGCCAAGGGGGGGACTACATTTATACGCAGTATTTT
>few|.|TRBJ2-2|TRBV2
CASDRSGELFF
TGTGCCAGCGACAGGTCCGGGGAGCTGTTTTTT
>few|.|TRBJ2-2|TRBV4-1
CASSQDKRVNTGELFF
TGCGCCAGCAGCCAAGATAAAAGGGTGAACACCGGGGAGCTGTTTTTT
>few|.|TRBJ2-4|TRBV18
CASSPPAAENIQYF
TGTGCCAGCTCTCCCCCCGCGGCGGAAAACATTCAGTACTTC
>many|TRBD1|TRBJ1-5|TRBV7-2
CASSIRGDQPQHF
TGTGCCAGCAGCATCAGGGGGGATCAGCCCCAGCATTTT
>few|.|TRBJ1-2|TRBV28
CASSLMQGSGYTF
TGTGCCAGCAGTTTGATGCAGGGCTCTGGCTACACCTTC
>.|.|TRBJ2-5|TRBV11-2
CASTSRYQETQYF
TGTGCCAGCACCTCCAGGTACCAAGAGACCCAGTACTTC
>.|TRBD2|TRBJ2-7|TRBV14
CASSHPTSSGVTYEQYF
TGTGCCAGCAGCCACCCGACATCTAGCGGGGTGACGTACGAGCAGTACTTC
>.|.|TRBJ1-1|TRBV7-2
CASSLRQAVSTEAFF
TGTGCCAGCAGCTTAAGGCAGGCAGTGAGCACTGAAGCTTTCTTT
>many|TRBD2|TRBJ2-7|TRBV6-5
CASSPGLAREQYF
TGTGCCAGCAGTCCCGGACTAGCGCGCGAGCAGTACTTC
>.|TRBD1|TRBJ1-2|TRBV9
CASSVDTGGNGYTF
TGTGCCAGCAGCGTAGATACAGGGGGGAATGGCTACACCTTC
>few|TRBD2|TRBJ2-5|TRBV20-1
CSASLTGGRETQYF
TGCAGTGCTAGTTTGACGGGGGGACGAGAGACCCAGTACTTC
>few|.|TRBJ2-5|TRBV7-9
CASSSGRHSAETQYF
TGTGCCAGCAGCTCGGGACGACACTCGGCGGAGACCCAGTACTTC
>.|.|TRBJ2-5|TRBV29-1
CSAKWEAGPGETQYF
TGCAGCGCAAAGTGGGAGGCAGGGCCGGGAGAGACCCAGTACTTC
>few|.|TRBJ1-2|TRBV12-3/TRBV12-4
CASSFSTANYGYTF
TGTGCCAGCAGTTTTAGTACGGCTAACTATGGCTACACCTTC
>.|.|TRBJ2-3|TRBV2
CASSVEGSTDTQYF
TGTGCCAGCAGTGTGGAGGGGAGCACAGATACGCAGTATTTT
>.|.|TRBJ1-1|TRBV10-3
CAISEGSLSPAFF
TGTGCCATCAGCGAGGGTTCTCTGTCCCCAGCTTTCTTT
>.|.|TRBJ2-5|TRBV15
CATSRDGRQWGTQYF
TGTGCCACCAGCAGAGATGGGAGGCAGTGGGGGACCCAGTACTTC
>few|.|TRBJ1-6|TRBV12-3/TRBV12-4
CASSLPLSYNSPLHF
TGTGCCAGCAGTTTACCCCTCTCCTATAATTCACCCCTCCACTTT
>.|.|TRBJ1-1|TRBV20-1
CSASTARPANTEAFF
TGCAGTGCTAGTACAGCCCGGCCTGCGAACACTGAAGCTTTCTTT
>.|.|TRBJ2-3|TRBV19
CASSQRDTQYF
TGTGCCAGTAGCCAGAGAGATACGCAGTATTTT
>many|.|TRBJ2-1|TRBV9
CASSENGGSSYNEQFF
TGTGCCAGCAGTGAGAACGGGGGCAGCTCCTACAATGAGCAGTTCTTC
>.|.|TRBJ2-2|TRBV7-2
CASSLARGFDTGELFF
TGTGCCAGCAGCTTAGCCCGGGGGTTCGACACCGGGGAGCTGTTTTTT
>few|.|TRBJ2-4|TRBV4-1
CASSQVDITNIQYF
TGCGCCAGCAGCCAAGTTGACATTACAAACATTCAGTACTTC
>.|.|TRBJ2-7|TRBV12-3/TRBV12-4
CASSPLVGAYEQYF
TGTGCCAGCAGTCCCCTCGTGGGAGCTTACGAGCAGTACTTC
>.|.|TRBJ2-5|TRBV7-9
CASNRPAHPYQETQYF
TGTGCCAGCAACCGTCCAGCCCATCCGTACCAAGAGACCCAGTACTTC
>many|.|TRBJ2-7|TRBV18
CASSPGDPYEQYF
TGTGCCAGCTCACCTGGGGACCCCTACGAGCAGTACTTC
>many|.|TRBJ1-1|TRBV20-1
CSARGTEAFF
TGCAGTGCTAGAGGTACTGAAGCTTTCTTT
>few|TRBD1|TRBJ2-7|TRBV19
CASSYRQGSYEQYF
TGTGCCAGTAGTTACCGACAGGGCTCCTACGAGCAGTACTTC
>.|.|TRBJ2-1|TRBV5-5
CASSLGIHEQFF
TGTGCCAGCAGCTTGGGTATCCATGAGCAGTTCTTC
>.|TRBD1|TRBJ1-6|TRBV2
CASTDRDSPLHF
TGTGCCAGCACCGACAGGGATTCACCCCTCCACTTT
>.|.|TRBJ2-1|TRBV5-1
CASEGARGSYNEQFF
TGCGCCAGCGAGGGAGCCCGAGGCTCCTACAATGAGCAGTTCTTC
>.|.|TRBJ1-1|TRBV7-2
CASSSWGGRAEAFF
TGTGCCAGCAGCTCCTGGGGGGGCAGGGCGGAAGCTTTCTTT
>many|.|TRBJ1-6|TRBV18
CASSSASTNSPLHF
TGTGCCAGCTCGAGTGCGTCTACCAATTCACCCCTCCACTTT
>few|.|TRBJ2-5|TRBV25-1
CASSEWGDSQETQYF
TGTGCCAGCAGTGAATGGGGGGACAGCCAAGAGACCCAGTACTTC
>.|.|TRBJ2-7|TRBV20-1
CSARDPTYEQYF
TGCAGTGCTAGAGACCCAACCTACGAGCAGTACTTC
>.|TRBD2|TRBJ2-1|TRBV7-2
CASSLKRGGAWQFF
TGTGCCAGCAGCTTAAAGCGGGGGGGCGCATGGCAGTTCTTC
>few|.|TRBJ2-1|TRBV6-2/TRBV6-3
CASSYPPYNEQFF
TGTGCCAGCAGTTACCCCCCCTACAATGAGCAGTTCTTC
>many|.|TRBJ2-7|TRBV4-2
CASSQVAGNYEQYF
TGTGCCAGCAGCCAAGTCGCGGGTAACTACGAGCAGTACTTC
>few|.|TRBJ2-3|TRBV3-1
CASSQDRPDDTQYF
TGTGCCAGCAGCCAAGATAGACCCGACGATACGCAGTATTTT
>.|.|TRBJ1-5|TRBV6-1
CASSESGRELQPQHF
TGTGCCAGCAGTGAATCGGGTAGGGAACTTCAGCCCCAGCATTTT
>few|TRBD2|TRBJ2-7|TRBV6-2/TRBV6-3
CASSYSISQRGTYEQYF
TGTGCCAGCAGTTACTCGATCAGCCAGCGGGGGACCTACGAGCAGTACTTC
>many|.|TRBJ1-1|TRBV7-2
CASSFLVNTEAFF
TGTGCCAGCAGCTTCCTCGTGAACACTGAAGCTTTCTTT
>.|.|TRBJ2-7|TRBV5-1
CASSYGRGERDEQYF
TGCGCCAGCAGCTATGGACGGGGTGAGAGAGACGAGCAGTACTTC
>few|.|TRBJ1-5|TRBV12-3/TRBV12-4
CASSTVGSQPQHF
TGTGCCAGCAGTACCGTGGGAAGTCAGCCCCAGCATTTT